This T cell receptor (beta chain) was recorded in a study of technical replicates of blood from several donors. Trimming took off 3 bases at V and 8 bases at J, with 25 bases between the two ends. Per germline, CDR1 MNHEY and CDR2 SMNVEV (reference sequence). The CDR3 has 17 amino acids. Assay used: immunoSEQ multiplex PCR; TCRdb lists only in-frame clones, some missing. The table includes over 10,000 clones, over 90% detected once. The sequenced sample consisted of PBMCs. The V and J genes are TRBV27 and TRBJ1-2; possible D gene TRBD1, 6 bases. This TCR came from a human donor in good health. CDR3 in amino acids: CASSLVRLGQIHQGYTF. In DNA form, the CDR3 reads TGTGCCAGCAGTTTGGTCCGCCTAGGACAGATCCACCAAGGCTACACCTTC.